One TCR beta chain is described in this entry. Its cognate antigen is unknown. V lost 1 base and J 2 bases, leaving 15 bases between the germline ends. In germline, CDR1 is SNHLY, CDR2 FYNNEI. The length of the CDR3 is 16 residues. The PCR made use of 60 Vbeta and 13 Jbeta primers. The protocol was immunoSEQ multiplex PCR, while the TCRdb copy is restricted to in-frame clones and leaves out a portion. This table has around 200,000 clones, about 69% appearing once. This entry belongs to a study of cytomegalovirus exposure and HLA in healthy donors. Looking at the study overall: Earlier results showed approximately 110 million unique TCR beta sequences derived from approximately 180 million T cells. Notes on the study in general: When analyzed later, the rates of TCR association showed variation by HLA locus, with DRB1 the most and HLA-C the fewest. Across donors, most TCRs were seen rarely, yet some public ones were widespread.

Specimen: PBMCs. The rearrangement joins TRBV2 to TRBJ2-7, with a tentative D call TRBD2 (6 bases). This TCR was sampled from a male donor in good health and CMV-seronegative. This chain's CDR3 is CASSEGTSLTPYEQYF. The CDR3, as DNA: TGTGCCAGCAGTGAAGGAACTAGCCTGACCCCCTACGAGCAGTACTTC.